The 29 T cell receptor beta chains below were found in one sample sequenced in a study of chemoradiotherapy in HPV16-positive cancers. Profiled with immunoSEQ multiplex PCR; TCRdb holds only in-frame clones, not every one. Among over 35,000 clones listed, 76% were seen once. The material sequenced was blood, taken from a patient who underwent chemoradiotherapy. The source of these receptors is a human donor with HPV-associated anogenital cancer.

This chain links TRBV10-3 with TRBJ2-5, with a weak D call TRBD1 (6 bases). Germline V CDR1 and CDR2: ENHRY, SYGVKD. V shed 4 bases and J shed 5 bases, with 23 bases lying between them. CDR3 length: 17 residues. This CDR3 reads CAISVWAQGSSEETQYF. DNA of the CDR3: TGTGCCATCAGTGTATGGGCCCAGGGGTCCTCAGAGGAGACCCAGTACTTC.

V usage is TRBV6-6 and J usage is TRBJ1-1; D is ambiguous. Germline assignment: CDR1 MNHNY and CDR2 SVGAGI (reference sequence). The V gene lost 6 bases and the J gene lost 0 bases, with 5 bases spanning the gap. There are 12 residues in the CDR3. In DNA, the CDR3 is TGTGCCAGCAGCACGATGAACACTGAAGCTTTCTTT. It encodes CASSTMNTEAFF.

The rearrangement joins TRBV7-3 to TRBJ2-3; 8 positions agree with TRBD2. The germline CDR1 and CDR2 sequences are SGHTA and FQGTGA. The CDR3 extends over 16 amino acids. Germline trimming cut 2 bases from V and 3 bases from J; bases unmatched to any gene: 7. CDR3 in amino acids: CASSLLGGGTTDTQYF. The CDR3 DNA follows: TGTGCCAGCAGCTTATTAGGCGGGGGGACGACAGATACGCAGTATTTT.

This rearrangement joins TRBV5-1 to TRBJ1-5; TRBD1 might be the D (5 bases). Trimming pared 0 bases from V and 7 bases from J, leaving 17 bases between. Germline CDR1 reads SGHRS; CDR2 reads YFSETQ. This CDR3 contains 16 residues. The CDR3 region is CASSLVPTALGQPQHF. The CDR3 DNA reads TGCGCCAGCAGCTTGGTTCCGACAGCCCTCGGGCAGCCCCAGCATTTT.

This sequence joins TRBV2 and TRBJ1-1, with a possible D match to TRBD1 (6 bases). This CDR3 region has 14 residues. Trimming cost V 4 bases and J 1 base, with 10 bases left between them. CDR1 and CDR2 from the germline V gene are SNHLY and FYNNEI. The CDR3 DNA is TGTGCCAGCAGTGTAACCAGGGGGAACACTGAAGCTTTCTTT. Translated, it gives CASSVTRGNTEAFF.

The V call is TRBV19, the J call TRBJ1-1; D not resolved. The CDR3 sequence is 13 residues long. Germline loops: CDR1 LNHDA, CDR2 SQIVND (reference sequence). V was cut by 2 bases and J by 11 bases, with 15 bases left in between. CDR3 sequence: CASSIPLTQQAFF. CDR3 nucleotides: TGTGCCAGTAGTATACCTCTGACCCAACAGGCTTTCTTT.

The chain has TRBV6-4 and TRBJ1-1; perhaps TRBD1 as D (5 bases). The length of the CDR3 is 13 residues. The V and J ends lost 3 bases and 8 bases respectively, with 13 bases between them. CDR1 and CDR2 from the germline V gene are MRHNA and SNTAGT. DNA of the CDR3: TGTGCCAGCAGTGAAATGATGTGGGGGGAAGCTTTCTTT. It is translated as CASSEMMWGEAFF.

This clone was recorded only once. The V gene is TRBV13, the J gene TRBJ1-2, with TRBD1 matching over 9 bases. This CDR3 has 17 amino acids. CDR1 is PRHDT and CDR2 is FYEKMQ in the germline V gene (reference sequence). The J segment lost 3 bases and the V segment lost 4 bases, leaving 12 bases of the junction unmatched. The CDR3: CASSSRDRDRFDYGYTF. The DNA of the CDR3 is TGTGCCAGCAGCTCCCGGGACAGGGACCGGTTTGACTATGGCTACACCTTC.

The rearrangement uses TRBV7-9 and TRBJ2-1, with 9 bases that match TRBD2. Germline V gene sequence: CDR1 SEHNR, CDR2 FQNEAQ (reference sequence). CDR3 length: 15 residues. V shed 3 bases, J shed 5 bases, and the junction held 5 bases outside the gene matches. This CDR3 is CASSFLAGYNNEQFF. CDR3 in DNA: TGTGCCAGCAGCTTTCTAGCGGGGTACAACAATGAGCAGTTCTTC. Based on the CDR3 plus reference TRBV7-9 and TRBJ2-1, the full variable domain is DTGVSQNPRHKITKRGQNVTFRCDPISEHNRLYWYRQTLGQGPEFLTYFQNEAQLEKSRLLSDRFSAERPKGSFSTLEIQRTEQGDSAMYLCASSFLAGYNNEQFFGPGTRLTVL.

This clone was seen once. V is TRBV6-6 and J is TRBJ2-6; 7 nucleotides match TRBD1. Germline V CDR1 and CDR2: MNHNY, SVGAGI (reference sequence). The CDR3 runs 15 residues. V lost 6 bases to trimming and J lost 3 bases; unmatched junction nucleotides: 5. The CDR3 sequence is CASRRQGLGANVLTF. The DNA of the CDR3 is TGTGCCAGCAGGAGACAGGGTCTTGGGGCCAACGTCCTGACTTTC.

In its sample, this clone was seen a few times. The rearrangement joins TRBV2 to TRBJ1-2; TRBD1 might be the D (6 bases). The CDR3 runs 11 residues. Trimming took 11 bases from V and 6 from J, leaving 13 bases between them. The germline gives CDR1 SNHLY, CDR2 FYNNEI. CDR3 protein: CASWGQDGYTF. CDR3 DNA: TGTGCCTCCTGGGGGCAGGATGGCTACACCTTC.

V gene TRBV19 combines with J gene TRBJ2-1, with TRBD1 identical over 9 bases. CDR3 size: 15 residues. V trimming: 6 bases; J trimming: 2 bases; junction bases outside the gene matches: 5. Germline V gene data show CDR1 as LNHDA and CDR2 as SQIVND (reference sequence). The CDR3 sequence is CASRPGQGPYNEQFF. As DNA, the CDR3 is TGTGCCAGTAGGCCGGGACAGGGACCCTACAATGAGCAGTTCTTC.

The chain recombines TRBV5-4 with TRBJ2-1, with D uncertain. This CDR3 spans 15 amino acids. CDR1 and CDR2 from the germline V gene are SGHNT and YYREEE (reference sequence). V dropped 0 bases and J dropped 0 bases, with 7 bases sitting between them. The CDR3 here is CASSLASSSYNEQFF. DNA for the CDR3: TGTGCCAGCAGCTTGGCGTCCAGCTCCTACAATGAGCAGTTCTTC.

This sequence joins TRBV10-3 and TRBJ1-1; no reliable D call. In germline, CDR1 is ENHRY, CDR2 SYGVKD. V lost 7 bases, J lost 0 bases, and 9 bases lay in between. This CDR3 has 13 residues. The CDR3 sequence is CAITGELNTEAFF. The CDR3 DNA is TGTGCCATCACCGGGGAGTTGAACACTGAAGCTTTCTTT.

As DNA, the CDR3 is TGTGCCAGCAGCTTCGACAGGGGGAACACTGAAGCTTTCTTT. Protein product: CASSFDRGNTEAFF. The rearrangement uses TRBV7-2 and TRBJ1-1; 8 bases line up with TRBD1. Germline lookup yields CDR1 SGHTA and CDR2 FQGNSA. CDR3 size: 14 residues. Germline trimming cut 3 bases from V and 1 base from J; bases unmatched to any gene: 1. Using reference TRBV7-2 and TRBJ1-1 for the parts outside the CDR3, the full variable domain is GAGVSQSPSNKVTEKGKDVELRCDPISGHTALYWYRQSLGQGLEFLIYFQGNSAPDKSGLPSDRFSAERTGGSVSTLTIQRTQQEDSAVYLCASSFDRGNTEAFFGQGTRLTVV.

The chain has TRBV30 and TRBJ2-1; tentative D call: TRBD2 (5 bases). The length of the CDR3 is 16 residues. Germline V CDR1 and CDR2: GTSNPN, SVGIG (reference sequence). V lost 0 bases and J lost 1, with 13 bases in between. For the CDR3, the DNA is TGTGCCTGGAGTGTACGTGGACTCCCTTCCTACAATGAGCAGTTCTTC. Translating it yields CAWSVRGLPSYNEQFF.

The chain couples TRBV4-2 to TRBJ2-3; no clear D gene. Trimming left V 4 bases short and J 4 bases short, with 15 bases between. There are 15 residues in the CDR3. Germline-derived CDR1 and CDR2 are LGHNA and YNFKEQ. CDR3 nucleotides: TGTGCCAGCAGCCGTCGGGCGGACGATTCAGATACGCAGTATTTT. Protein sequence: CASSRRADDSDTQYF.

This clone was seen a few times. The chain combines TRBV7-9 with TRBJ2-7, with 9 bases lining up with TRBD1. Trimming cost V 4 bases and J 7 bases; bases outside gene matches: 2. The V gene's germline CDR1 is SEHNR and CDR2 FQNEAQ (reference sequence). This CDR3 has 12 residues. CDR3 loop: CASSYGQGEQYF. DNA of the CDR3: TGTGCCAGCAGCTACGGACAGGGGGAGCAGTACTTC.

This rearrangement joins TRBV4-1 to TRBJ1-2; 7 bases agree with TRBD1. Germline trimming cut 0 bases from V and 7 bases from J; bases unmatched to any gene: 5. Germline assignment: CDR1 MGHRA and CDR2 YSYEKL. The CDR3 is made up of 14 amino acids. The CDR3 protein is CASSQERGRFGYTF. The CDR3 coding sequence is TGCGCCAGCAGCCAAGAGAGGGGGCGGTTTGGCTACACCTTC.

V gene TRBV7-7 combines with J gene TRBJ1-2, with no clear D. V was clipped by 3 bases and J by 8 bases, with 13 bases between them. Germline V gene sequence: CDR1 SSHAT, CDR2 FNYEAQ (reference sequence). The CDR3 is 13 amino acids. CDR3 coding DNA: TGTGCCAGCAGCTTTACACGGCACGTAGGCTACACCTTC. Protein sequence: CASSFTRHVGYTF.

This chain uses TRBV5-1 with TRBJ2-1; 9 bases are a match to TRBD1. CDR3 size: 15 residues. Losses at the gene ends were 4 bases for V and 3 bases for J; bases not matched to a gene: 5. Germline CDR1 reads SGHRS; CDR2 reads YFSETQ. CDR3 region: CASSRRQGGYNEQFF. In nucleotides, the CDR3 is TGCGCCAGCAGCCGGCGACAGGGGGGCTACAATGAGCAGTTCTTC.

The V call is TRBV6-4, the J call TRBJ2-1; 9 nucleotides agree with TRBD1. J gave up 7 bases and V 3 bases, and 7 bases lay outside the gene matches. From germline, CDR1 is MRHNA and CDR2 SNTAGT. CDR3 length equals 15 residues. The CDR3 DNA is TGTGCCAGCAGTGAGGCCGGGACAGGGAGGAATGAGCAGTTCTTC. It yields the protein CASSEAGTGRNEQFF.

The DNA for the CDR3 is TGTGCCAGCAGTTATCGGGTTCTCGATGGCTACACCTTC. It encodes CASSYRVLDGYTF. The V gene is TRBV6-5, the J gene TRBJ1-2, with no clear D. In germline, CDR1 is MNHEY, CDR2 SVGAGI. Trimming cost V 3 bases and J 6 bases, with 11 bases left between them. This CDR3 comprises 13 residues.

This clone was detected only once. The genes are TRBV5-1 and TRBJ1-6, with D possibly TRBD1 on 6 matching bases. With 5 bases removed from V and 9 bases from J, the gap between germline ends came to 24 bases. The V gene's germline CDR1 is SGHRS and CDR2 YFSETQ. The CDR3 has 17 residues. CDR3 nucleotide sequence: TGCGCCAGCAGGTTTTACGGGGCGGGGGCTCGAAGTTCACCCCTCCACTTT. Protein: CASRFYGAGARSSPLHF. Together with reference TRBV5-1 and TRBJ1-6, the CDR3 gives the full variable domain: KAGVTQTPRYLIKTRGQQVTLSCSPISGHRSVSWYQQTPGQGLQFLFEYFSETQRNKGNFPGRFSGRQFSNSRSEMNVSTLELGDSALYLCASRFYGAGARSSPLHFGNGTRLTVT.

The chain recombines TRBV5-1 with TRBJ2-1; TRBD2 matches 12 bases. CDR3 length equals 16 residues. V gave up 4 bases and J gave up 8 bases; unmatched junction bases: 10. Germline V lookup: CDR1 SGHRS, CDR2 YFSETQ. This CDR3 reads CASSGARTSGVDEQFF. CDR3 DNA: TGCGCCAGCAGCGGGGCGAGGACTAGCGGGGTCGATGAGCAGTTCTTC.

The J gene is TRBJ1-1, the V gene TRBV7-9; possibly TRBD1 for D (5 bases). Between the trimmed V and J ends, which lost 2 bases and 1 base, there was a span of 8 bases. The germline CDR1 and CDR2 sequences are SEHNR and FQNEAQ (reference sequence). CDR3 length: 14 residues. Here the CDR3 DNA reads TGTGCCAGCAGCTTAAGGCAGGGGAACACTGAAGCTTTCTTT. Amino acid sequence: CASSLRQGNTEAFF. The variable domain in full, completed from reference TRBV7-9 and TRBJ1-1, reads DTGVSQNPRHKITKRGQNVTFRCDPISEHNRLYWYRQTLGQGPEFLTYFQNEAQLEKSRLLSDRFSAERPKGSFSTLEIQRTEQGDSAMYLCASSLRQGNTEAFFGQGTRLTVV.

The chain couples TRBV14 to TRBJ1-1; the match to TRBD1 covers 8 bases. Looked up from germline, CDR1 is SGHDN and CDR2 is FVKESK. J gave up 4 bases and V 4 bases, and 8 bases lay outside the gene matches. CDR3 size: 15 residues. The DNA for the CDR3 is TGTGCCAGCAGCCCGCGGACAGGGATTGGCACTGAAGCTTTCTTT. Residues: CASSPRTGIGTEAFF.

This clone was seen only once. This rearrangement joins TRBV5-8 to TRBJ2-2, with D unclear. The CDR3 is 16 amino acids. CDR1 is SGHTS and CDR2 is YDEGEE in the germline V gene. V was shortened by 2 bases and J by 4 bases, with 15 bases between the two germline ends. The CDR3 bases are TGTGCCAGCAGCTTCCTCCCCTCGTTAACCACCGGGGAGCTGTTTTTT. Translating gives CASSFLPSLTTGELFF. The full variable domain, with the rest looked up from reference TRBV5-8 and TRBJ2-2, is EAGVTQSPTHLIKTRGQQATLRCSPISGHTSVYWYQQALGLGLQFLLWYDEGEERNRGNFPPRFSGRQFPNYSSELNVNALELEDSALYLCASSFLPSLTTGELFFGEGSRLTVL.

V is TRBV9 and J is TRBJ2-1; 7 bases are shared with TRBD2. The germline V gene encodes CDR1 SGDLS and CDR2 YYNGEE. CDR3 length: 16 amino acids. Trimming took 4 bases from V and 9 from J; bases not matched to a gene: 16. The CDR3 DNA sequence: TGTGCCAGCAGCTATCTTACGGACACATCGGGGGGTGAGCAGTTCTTC. Protein: CASSYLTDTSGGEQFF.